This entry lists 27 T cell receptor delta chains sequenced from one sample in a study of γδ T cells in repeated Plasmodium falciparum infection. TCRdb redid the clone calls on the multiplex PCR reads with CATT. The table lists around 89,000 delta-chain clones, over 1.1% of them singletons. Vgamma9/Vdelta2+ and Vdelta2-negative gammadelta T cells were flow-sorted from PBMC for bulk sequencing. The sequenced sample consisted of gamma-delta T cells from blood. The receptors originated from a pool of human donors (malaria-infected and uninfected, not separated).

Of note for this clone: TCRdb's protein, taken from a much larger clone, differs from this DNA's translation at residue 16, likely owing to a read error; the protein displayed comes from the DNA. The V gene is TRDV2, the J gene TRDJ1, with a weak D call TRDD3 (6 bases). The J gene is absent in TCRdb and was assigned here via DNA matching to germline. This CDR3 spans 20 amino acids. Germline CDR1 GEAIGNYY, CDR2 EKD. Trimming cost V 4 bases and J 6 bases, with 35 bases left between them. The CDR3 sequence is CACDPIKTPGTGKLLNKLIF. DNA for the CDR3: TGTGCCTGTGATCCCATTAAAACCCCGGGTACTGGGAAGTTACTCAATAAACTCATCTTT.

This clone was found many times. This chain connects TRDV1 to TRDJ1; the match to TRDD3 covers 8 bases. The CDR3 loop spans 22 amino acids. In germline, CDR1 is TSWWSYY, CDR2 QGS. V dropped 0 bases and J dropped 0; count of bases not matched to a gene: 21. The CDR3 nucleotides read TGTGCTCTTGGGGAACTATGCCTACCCTCCCTATTGGGGGATCCGTACACCGATAAACTCATCTTT. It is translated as CALGELCLPSLLGDPYTDKLIF.

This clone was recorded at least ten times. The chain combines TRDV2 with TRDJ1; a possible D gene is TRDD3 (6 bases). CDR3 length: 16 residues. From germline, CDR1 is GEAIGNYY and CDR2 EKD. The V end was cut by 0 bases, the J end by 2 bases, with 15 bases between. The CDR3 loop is CACDTVEIRETDKLIF. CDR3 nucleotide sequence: TGTGCCTGTGACACCGTCGAGATACGGGAGACCGATAAACTCATCTTT.

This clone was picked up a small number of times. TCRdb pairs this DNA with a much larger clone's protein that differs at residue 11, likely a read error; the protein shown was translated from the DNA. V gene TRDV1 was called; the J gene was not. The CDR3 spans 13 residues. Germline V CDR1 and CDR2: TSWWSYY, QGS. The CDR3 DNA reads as TGTGCTCTGCGGCCTTCCCTGACCGATAAACCCATCTTT. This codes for CALRPSLTDKPIF.

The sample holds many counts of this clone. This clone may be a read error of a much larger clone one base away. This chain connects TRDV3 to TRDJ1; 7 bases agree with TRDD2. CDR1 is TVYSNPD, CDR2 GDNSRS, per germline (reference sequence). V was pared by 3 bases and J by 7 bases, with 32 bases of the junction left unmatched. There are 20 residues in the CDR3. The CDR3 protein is CAFSGPSSPVLEDSRGKLIF. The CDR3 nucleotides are TGTGCCTTCAGCGGCCCTTCCTCTCCTGTACTGGAGGATAGCCGGGGTAAACTCATCTTT.

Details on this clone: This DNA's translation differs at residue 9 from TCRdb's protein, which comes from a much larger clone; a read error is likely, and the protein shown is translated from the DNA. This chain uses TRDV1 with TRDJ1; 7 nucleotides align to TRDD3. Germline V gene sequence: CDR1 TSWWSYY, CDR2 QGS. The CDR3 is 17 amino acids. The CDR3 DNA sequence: TGTGCTCTTCGGGATTATTCTTCTTGCTGGGGGGTCCGGCAACTCATCTTT. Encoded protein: CALRDYSSCWGVRQLIF.

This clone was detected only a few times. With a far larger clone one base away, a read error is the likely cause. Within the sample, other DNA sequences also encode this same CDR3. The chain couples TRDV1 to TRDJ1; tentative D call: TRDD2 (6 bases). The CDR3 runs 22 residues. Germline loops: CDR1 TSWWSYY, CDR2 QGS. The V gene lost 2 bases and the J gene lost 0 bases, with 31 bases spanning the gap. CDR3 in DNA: TGTGCTCTTGGGGAAGAGTCCCCTCCTACCTCTGCCAGCTCTCCGTACACCGATAAACTCATCTTT. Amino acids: CALGEESPPTSASSPYTDKLIF.

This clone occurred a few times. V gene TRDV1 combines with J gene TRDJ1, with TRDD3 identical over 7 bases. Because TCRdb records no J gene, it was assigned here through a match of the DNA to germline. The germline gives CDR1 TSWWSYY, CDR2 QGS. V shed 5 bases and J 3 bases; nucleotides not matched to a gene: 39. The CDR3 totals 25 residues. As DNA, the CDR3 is TGTGCTCTTGGGAAAGGCCTTCTGGTTCGGACGTACTATAGAAGTGTCCTGGGGGCACCCGATAAACTCATCTTT. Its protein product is CALGKGLLVRTYYRSVLGAPDKLIF.

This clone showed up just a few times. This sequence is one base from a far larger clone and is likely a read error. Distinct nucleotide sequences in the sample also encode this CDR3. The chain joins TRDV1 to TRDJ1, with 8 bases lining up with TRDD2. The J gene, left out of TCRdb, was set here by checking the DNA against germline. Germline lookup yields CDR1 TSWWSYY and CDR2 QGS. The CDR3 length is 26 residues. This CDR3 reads CALGELGVRSFLRLGMPPNPSDKLIF. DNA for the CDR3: TGCGCTCTTGGGGAACTAGGAGTCAGGAGCTTCCTACGGCTGGGGATGCCACCCAACCCATCCGATAAACTCATCTTT.

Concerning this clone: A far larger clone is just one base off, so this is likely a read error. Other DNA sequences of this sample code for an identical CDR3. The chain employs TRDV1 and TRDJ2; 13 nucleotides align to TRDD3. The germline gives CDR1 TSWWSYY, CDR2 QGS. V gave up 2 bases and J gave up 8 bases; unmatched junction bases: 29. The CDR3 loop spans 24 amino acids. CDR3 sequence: CALGESITFPPFTGGYAGAAQLFF. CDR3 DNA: TGTGCTCTTGGGGAATCGATAACCTTCCCACCTTTTACTGGGGGATACGCGGGAGCGGCACAACTCTTCTTT.

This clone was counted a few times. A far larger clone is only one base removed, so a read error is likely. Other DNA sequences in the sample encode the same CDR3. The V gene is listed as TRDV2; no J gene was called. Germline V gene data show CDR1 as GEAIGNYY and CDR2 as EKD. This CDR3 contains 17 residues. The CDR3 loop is CACDTVASDPYTDKLIF. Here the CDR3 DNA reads TGTGCCTGTGACACCGTCGCCAGTGACCCGTACACCGATAAACTTATCTTT.

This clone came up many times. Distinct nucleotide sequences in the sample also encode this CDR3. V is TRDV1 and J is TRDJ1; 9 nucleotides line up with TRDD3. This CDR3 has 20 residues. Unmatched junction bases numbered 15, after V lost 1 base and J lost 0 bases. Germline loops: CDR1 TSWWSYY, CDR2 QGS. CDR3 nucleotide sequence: TGTGCTCTTGGGGAACGAAATTTACTGGGGGACCCGTTGTACACCGATAAACTCATCTTT. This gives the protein CALGERNLLGDPLYTDKLIF.

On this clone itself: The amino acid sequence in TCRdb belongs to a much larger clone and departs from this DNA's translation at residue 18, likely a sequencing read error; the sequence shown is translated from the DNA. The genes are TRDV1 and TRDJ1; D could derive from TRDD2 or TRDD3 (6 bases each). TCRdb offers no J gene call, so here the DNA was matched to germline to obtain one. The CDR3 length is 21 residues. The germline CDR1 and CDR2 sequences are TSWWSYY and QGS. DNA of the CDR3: TGTGCTCTTGGGGGGCACAGAGGTCCTACGCCCTGGGGAGAGTACACCGATAGACTCATCTTT. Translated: CALGGHRGPTPWGEYTDRLIF.

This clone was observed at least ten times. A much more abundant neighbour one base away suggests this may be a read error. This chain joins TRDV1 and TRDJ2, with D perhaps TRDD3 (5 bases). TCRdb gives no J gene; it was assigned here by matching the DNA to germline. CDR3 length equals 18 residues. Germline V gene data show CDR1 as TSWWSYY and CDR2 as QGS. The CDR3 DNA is TGTGCCCTTGGGGAACTACGCCAACTGGTACTTTTGACAGCACAACTCTTCTTT. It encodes CALGELRQLVLLTAQLFF.

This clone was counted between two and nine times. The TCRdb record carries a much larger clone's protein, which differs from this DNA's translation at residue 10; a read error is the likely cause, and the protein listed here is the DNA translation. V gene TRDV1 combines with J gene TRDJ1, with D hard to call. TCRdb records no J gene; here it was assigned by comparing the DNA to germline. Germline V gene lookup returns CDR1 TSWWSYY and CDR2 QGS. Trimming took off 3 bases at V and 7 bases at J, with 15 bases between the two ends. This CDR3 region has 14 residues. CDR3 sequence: CALGDLTSAGKLIF. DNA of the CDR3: TGTGCTCTTGGGGATTTAACCAGTGCCGGTAAACTCATCTTT.

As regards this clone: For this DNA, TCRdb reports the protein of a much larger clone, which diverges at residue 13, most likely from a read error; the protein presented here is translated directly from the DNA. The CDR3, as DNA: TGTGCCTGTGACTGGGGGAGCTCCTGGGACACCCGACTGATGTTTTTC. It specifies CACDWGSSWDTRLMFF. The rearrangement uses TRDV2 and TRDJ3; 7 bases are shared with TRDD3. Germline V lookup: CDR1 GEAIGNYY, CDR2 EKD. CDR3 length equals 16 residues.

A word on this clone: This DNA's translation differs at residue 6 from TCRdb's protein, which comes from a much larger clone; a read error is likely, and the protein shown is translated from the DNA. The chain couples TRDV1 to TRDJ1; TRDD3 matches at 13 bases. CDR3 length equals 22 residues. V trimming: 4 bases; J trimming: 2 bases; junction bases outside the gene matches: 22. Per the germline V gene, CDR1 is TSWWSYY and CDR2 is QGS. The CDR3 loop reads CALGVLFLSISYWGIRTDKLIF. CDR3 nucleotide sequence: TGTGCTCTTGGGGTACTCTTCCTCTCGATCAGTTACTGGGGGATACGGACCGATAAACTCATCTTT.

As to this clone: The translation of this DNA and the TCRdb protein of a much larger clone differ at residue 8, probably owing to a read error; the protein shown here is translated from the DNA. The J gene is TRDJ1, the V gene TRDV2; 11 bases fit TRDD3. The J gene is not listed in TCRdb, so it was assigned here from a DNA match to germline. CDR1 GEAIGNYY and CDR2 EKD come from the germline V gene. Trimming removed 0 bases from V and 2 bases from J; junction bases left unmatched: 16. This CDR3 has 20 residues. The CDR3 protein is CACDTVLFQTGGYRTDKLIF. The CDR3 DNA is TGTGCCTGTGACACCGTACTCTTTCAAACTGGGGGATATCGAACCGATAAACTCATCTTT.

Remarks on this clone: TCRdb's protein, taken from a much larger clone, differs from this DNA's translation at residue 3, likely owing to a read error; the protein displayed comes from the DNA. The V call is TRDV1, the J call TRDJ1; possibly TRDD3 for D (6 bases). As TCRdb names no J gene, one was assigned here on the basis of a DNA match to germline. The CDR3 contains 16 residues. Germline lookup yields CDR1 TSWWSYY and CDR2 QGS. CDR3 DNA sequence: TGTGCTCCTGGGGACCCTCTGGGGCAGTACACCGATAAACTCATCTTT. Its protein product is CAPGDPLGQYTDKLIF.

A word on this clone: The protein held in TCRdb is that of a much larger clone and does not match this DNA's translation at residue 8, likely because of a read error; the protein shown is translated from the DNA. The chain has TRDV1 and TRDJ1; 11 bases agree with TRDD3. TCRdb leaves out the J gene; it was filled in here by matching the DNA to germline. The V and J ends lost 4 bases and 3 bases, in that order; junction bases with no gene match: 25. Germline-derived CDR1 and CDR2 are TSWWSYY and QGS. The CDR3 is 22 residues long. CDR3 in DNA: TGTGCTCTTGGGGCTCTAGTGTTCCCACCATACTGGGGGATAGATGGCGCCGATAAACTCATCTTT. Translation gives CALGALVFPPYWGIDGADKLIF.

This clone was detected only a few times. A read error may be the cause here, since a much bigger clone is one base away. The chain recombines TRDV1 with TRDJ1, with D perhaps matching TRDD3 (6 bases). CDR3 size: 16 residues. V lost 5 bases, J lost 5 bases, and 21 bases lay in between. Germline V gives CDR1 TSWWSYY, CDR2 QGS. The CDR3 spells CALGKHSPLLGDKLIF. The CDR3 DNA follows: TGTGCTCTTGGGAAGCATTCGCCTCTGCTGGGGGATAAACTCATCTTT.

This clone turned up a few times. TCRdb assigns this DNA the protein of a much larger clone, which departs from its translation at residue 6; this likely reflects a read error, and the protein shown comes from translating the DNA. As DNA, the CDR3 is TGTGCTCTTGGGGAACCTCCATTACTTTCGAACCCTTGGGGATCCCATTACACCGATAAACTCATCTTT. It codes for CALGEPPLLSNPWGSHYTDKLIF. The V and J genes are TRDV1 and TRDJ1; D is possibly TRDD3 (6 bases). Deletions cut 1 base from V and 0 bases from J, with 33 bases between. Germline V gives CDR1 TSWWSYY, CDR2 QGS. The CDR3 spans 23 residues.

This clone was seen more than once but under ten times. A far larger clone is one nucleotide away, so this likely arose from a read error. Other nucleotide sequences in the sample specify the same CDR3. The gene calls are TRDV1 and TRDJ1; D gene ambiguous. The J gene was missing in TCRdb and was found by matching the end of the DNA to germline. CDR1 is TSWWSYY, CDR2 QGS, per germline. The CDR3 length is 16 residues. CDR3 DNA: TGTGCTCTTGGGGAAACAAGGGCCGCGTACACCGACAAACTCATCTTT. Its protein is CALGETRAAYTDKLIF.

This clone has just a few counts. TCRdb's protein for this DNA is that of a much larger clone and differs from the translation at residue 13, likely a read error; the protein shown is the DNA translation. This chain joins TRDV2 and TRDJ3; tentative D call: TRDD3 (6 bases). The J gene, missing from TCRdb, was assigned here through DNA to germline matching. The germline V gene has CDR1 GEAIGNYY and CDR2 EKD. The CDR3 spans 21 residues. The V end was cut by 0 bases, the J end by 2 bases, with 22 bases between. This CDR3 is CACDTGGQPGDLPWDTRQMFF. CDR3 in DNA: TGTGCCTGTGACACCGGTGGTCAGCCTGGGGACCTCCCCTGGGACACCCGACAGATGTTTTTC.

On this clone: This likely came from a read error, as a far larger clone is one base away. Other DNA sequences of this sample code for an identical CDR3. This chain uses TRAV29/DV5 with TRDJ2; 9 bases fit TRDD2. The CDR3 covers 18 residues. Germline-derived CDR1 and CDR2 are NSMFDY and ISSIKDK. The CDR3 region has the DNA TGTGCATCCTCTTCCCTTCCTACGAGAGGGACGCAGACAGCACAACTCTTCTTC. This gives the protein CASSSLPTRGTQTAQLFF.

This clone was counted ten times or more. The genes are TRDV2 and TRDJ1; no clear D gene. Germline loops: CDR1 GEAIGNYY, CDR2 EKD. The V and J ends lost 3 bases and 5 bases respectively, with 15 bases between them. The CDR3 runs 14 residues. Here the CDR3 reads CACDSLTTSDKLIF. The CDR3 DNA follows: TGTGCCTGTGACTCGCTAACGACCTCTGATAAACTCATCTTT.

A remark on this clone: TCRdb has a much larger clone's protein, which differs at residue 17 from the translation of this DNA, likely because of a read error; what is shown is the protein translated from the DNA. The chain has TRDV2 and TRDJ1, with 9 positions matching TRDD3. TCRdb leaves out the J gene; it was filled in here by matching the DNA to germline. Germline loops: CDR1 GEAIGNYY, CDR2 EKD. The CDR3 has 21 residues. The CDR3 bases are TGTGCCTGTGACACTCTTACTGGGGATACGGGGGCATCGGTCTACACCAATAAACTCATCTTT. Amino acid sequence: CACDTLTGDTGASVYTNKLIF.